These T cell receptor beta chains were read from a single sample in a study of beta chain features in type 1 diabetes. Measured with immunoSEQ multiplex PCR; TCRdb has only the in-frame clones, and not every one. Of about 620,000 clones in the sample, roughly a sixth were seen once. The sample consisted of naive CD4+ T cells from blood. The source is a man aged 18-30 years in good health. Each CDR3 is given with its conserved first and last residue. A D gene is named only where the DNA matches it firmly. Expanded clones get a size class; other rows say once, few or many, or leave the size out.

clone_size | j_call | d_call | v_call | cdr3_aa | cdr3_nt
. | TRBJ1-5 | . | TRBV13 | CASSLRRLGRGNQPQHF | TGTGCCAGCAGCTTGCGGCGCCTCGGGAGGGGCAATCAGCCCCAGCATTTT
. | TRBJ1-2 | . | TRBV6-6 | CASSVLRDRYGYTF | TGTGCCAGCAGTGTTCTCCGGGACCGCTATGGCTACACCTTC
few | TRBJ2-3 | . | TRBV9 | CASSVEPGPEDTQYF | TGTGCCAGCAGCGTAGAACCTGGGCCAGAGGATACGCAGTATTTT
many | TRBJ2-7 | TRBD2 | TRBV10-3 | CAISESSGGSQF | TGTGCCATCAGTGAGTCGAGCGGGGGCTCCCAGTTC
. | TRBJ2-3 | TRBD2 | TRBV10-3 | CAISPVTSPSTDTQYF | TGTGCCATCAGCCCAGTGACTAGCCCCAGCACAGATACGCAGTATTTT
. | TRBJ1-6 | . | TRBV9 | CASSGLTGNSPLHF | TGTGCCAGCAGCGGCCTCACAGGGAATTCACCCCTCCACTTT
. | TRBJ1-1 | . | TRBV6-1 | CASSRQLNTEAFF | TGTGCCAGCAGTCGACAGTTGAACACTGAAGCTTTCTTT
. | TRBJ1-5 | . | TRBV5-1 | CASKKGGKGSYQPQHF | TGCGCCAGCAAAAAGGGGGGAAAAGGGTCATATCAGCCCCAGCATTTT
few | TRBJ2-2 | . | TRBV10-3 | CAIGGLPNTGELFF | TGTGCCATCGGGGGGCTCCCGAACACCGGGGAGCTGTTTTTT
few | TRBJ2-1 | . | TRBV30 | CAWTMIEREQFF | TGTGCCTGGACTATGATCGAACGAGAGCAGTTCTTC
. | TRBJ1-2 | . | TRBV9 | CASSATEYYGYTF | TGTGCCAGCAGCGCGACAGAGTACTATGGCTACACCTTC
. | TRBJ2-7 | . | TRBV18 | CASSTRESYEQYF | TGTGCCAGCTCAACCAGGGAATCCTACGAGCAGTACTTC
. | TRBJ2-7 | . | TRBV20-1 | CSRGDRYEQYF | TGCAGCAGGGGAGACAGATACGAGCAGTACTTC
. | TRBJ1-1 | TRBD1 | TRBV5-1 | CASSLKGTGNRAFF | TGCGCCAGCAGCTTGAAGGGGACAGGGAATCGGGCTTTCTTT
. | TRBJ2-5 | . | TRBV11-2 | CASSLDVGGVETQYF | TGTGCCAGCAGCTTAGACGTCGGAGGGGTGGAGACCCAGTACTTC
few | TRBJ2-4 | . | TRBV18 | CASSPRGVVKNIQYF | TGTGCCAGCTCACCTCGGGGTGTGGTCAAAAACATTCAGTACTTC
. | TRBJ1-4 | . | TRBV5-6 | CASSLRRYRDSDKFEKLFF | TGTGCCAGCAGCCTGAGAAGATACCGGGACTCGGATAAATTCGAAAAACTGTTTTTT
few | TRBJ2-3 | TRBD2 | TRBV7-9 | CASSVAGPPNTQYF | TGTGCCAGCAGCGTAGCGGGACCCCCGAATACGCAGTATTTT
few | TRBJ2-3 | . | TRBV4-1 | CASSQDWAASGTDTQYF | TGCGCCAGCAGCCAAGATTGGGCGGCCTCGGGCACAGATACGCAGTATTTT
few | TRBJ2-1 | TRBD1 | TRBV6-5 | CASSPTDRLGGEQFF | TGTGCCAGCAGCCCAACGGACAGGTTAGGGGGTGAGCAGTTCTTC
. | TRBJ2-4 | . | TRBV9 | CASSVGNKNIQYF | TGTGCCAGCAGCGTCGGCAACAAAAACATTCAGTACTTC
few | TRBJ2-2 | TRBD1 | TRBV27 | CASSSPGRDRGYTGELFF | TGTGCCAGCAGTTCCCCCGGGAGGGACAGGGGATACACCGGGGAGCTGTTTTTT
. | TRBJ2-4 | TRBD1 | TRBV7-2 | CASSFTGTGSIQYF | TGTGCCAGCAGCTTCACCGGGACAGGGTCCATTCAGTACTTC
few | TRBJ2-7 | . | TRBV5-1 | CASSRMGPPYEQYF | TGCGCCAGCAGCCGAATGGGTCCTCCCTACGAGCAGTACTTC
. | TRBJ1-3 | . | TRBV13 | CASSLIPRGSGNTIYF | TGTGCCAGCAGCTTAATCCCGCGAGGCTCTGGAAACACCATATATTTT
. | TRBJ2-7 | TRBD2 | TRBV5-6 | CASSSLVRRGSSYEQYF | TGTGCCAGCAGCTCACTAGTGCGGCGGGGGAGCTCCTACGAGCAGTACTTC
. | TRBJ2-3 | TRBD1 | TRBV2 | CASSLDRGEADTQYF | TGTGCCAGCAGTCTGGACAGGGGAGAGGCAGATACGCAGTATTTT
. | TRBJ2-3 | TRBD2 | TRBV7-9 | CASSLLPSGGRNTQYF | TGTGCCAGCAGCTTACTCCCTAGCGGGGGGCGAAATACGCAGTATTTT
. | TRBJ1-4 | . | TRBV15 | CATSRDLGRVGEKLFF | TGTGCCACCAGCAGAGATCTGGGTAGAGTAGGTGAAAAACTGTTTTTT
. | TRBJ2-7 | TRBD2 | TRBV5-1 | CASSLVSLTSGGNYEQYF | TGCGCCAGCAGCTTGGTGAGCCTGACTAGCGGGGGGAACTACGAGCAGTACTTC
few | TRBJ2-1 | . | TRBV18 | CASHRRTNSYNEQFF | TGTGCCAGCCACAGGCGGACCAACTCCTACAATGAGCAGTTCTTC
. | TRBJ2-1 | TRBD2 | TRBV5-1 | CASSLVRGNEQFF | TGCGCCAGCAGCTTGGTGCGGGGGAATGAGCAGTTCTTC
. | TRBJ1-1 | . | TRBV28 | CASSSHTRMNTEAFF | TGTGCCAGCAGTTCACATACACGGATGAACACTGAAGCTTTCTTT
. | TRBJ1-4 | . | TRBV5-1 | CASSRDVANEKLFF | TGCGCCAGCAGCCGGGACGTCGCTAATGAAAAACTGTTTTTT
. | TRBJ2-1 | TRBD2 | TRBV2 | CASSETSGGYNEQFF | TGTGCCAGCAGTGAAACTAGCGGAGGTTACAATGAGCAGTTCTTC
. | TRBJ2-2 | . | TRBV7-2 | CASSIQGLAGELFF | TGTGCCAGCAGTATACAGGGATTGGCCGGGGAGCTGTTTTTT
. | TRBJ1-2 | . | TRBV5-4 | CASGDLRNYGYTF | TGTGCCAGCGGTGACTTGAGGAACTATGGCTACACCTTC
few | TRBJ1-2 | . | TRBV21-1 | CASSKGNRTKFFNYGYTF | TGTGCCAGCAGCAAAGGAAACAGAACCAAGTTCTTTAACTATGGCTACACCTTC
. | TRBJ1-1 | . | TRBV18 | CASSSGSQSAEAFF | TGTGCCAGCTCATCCGGGAGCCAAAGCGCTGAAGCTTTCTTT
. | TRBJ1-1 | . | TRBV11-2 | CASSLRRRNTEAFF | TGTGCCAGCAGCCTGAGGAGACGGAACACTGAAGCTTTCTTT
few | TRBJ1-2 | TRBD1 | TRBV4-3 | CASSQAATGGPGYTF | TGCGCCAGCAGCCAAGCCGCTACAGGGGGCCCAGGCTACACCTTC
. | TRBJ2-5 | TRBD1 | TRBV28 | CATNVDRGRVETQYF | TGTGCCACCAATGTGGACAGGGGGCGGGTGGAGACCCAGTACTTC